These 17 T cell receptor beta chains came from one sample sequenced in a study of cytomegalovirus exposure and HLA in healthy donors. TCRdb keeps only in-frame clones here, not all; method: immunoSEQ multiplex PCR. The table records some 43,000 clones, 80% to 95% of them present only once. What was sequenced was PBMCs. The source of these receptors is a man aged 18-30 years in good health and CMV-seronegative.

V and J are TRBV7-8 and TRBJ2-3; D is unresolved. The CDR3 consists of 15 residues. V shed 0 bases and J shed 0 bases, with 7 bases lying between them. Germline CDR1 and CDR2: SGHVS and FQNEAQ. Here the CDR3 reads CASSLAGFSTDTQYF. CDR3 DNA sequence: TGTGCCAGCAGCTTAGCGGGCTTTAGCACAGATACGCAGTATTTT.

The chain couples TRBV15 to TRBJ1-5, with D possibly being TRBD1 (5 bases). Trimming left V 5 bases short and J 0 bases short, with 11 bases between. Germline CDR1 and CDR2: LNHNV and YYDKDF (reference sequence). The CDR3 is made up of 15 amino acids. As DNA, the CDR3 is TGTGCCACCAGCGGAGGGGCTCCTAGCAATCAGCCCCAGCATTTT. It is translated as CATSGGAPSNQPQHF.

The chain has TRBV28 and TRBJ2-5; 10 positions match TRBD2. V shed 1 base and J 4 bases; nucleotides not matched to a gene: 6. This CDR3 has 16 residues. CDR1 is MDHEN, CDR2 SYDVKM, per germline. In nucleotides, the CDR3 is TGTGCCAGCAGTTTATCCCTAGCGGGAGCGGGAGAGACCCAGTACTTC. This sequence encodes CASSLSLAGAGETQYF. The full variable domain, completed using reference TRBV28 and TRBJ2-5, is DVKVTQSSRYLVKRTGEKVFLECVQDMDHENMFWYRQDPGLGLRLIYFSYDVKMKEKGDIPEGYSVSREKKERFSLILESASTNQTSMYLCASSLSLAGAGETQYFGPGTRLLVL.

The CDR3 spells CASSPGLQRDYEAFF. The CDR3 DNA is TGTGCCAGCTCACCCGGTCTTCAGAGAGACTATGAAGCTTTCTTT. V usage is TRBV18 and J usage is TRBJ1-1; D is unresolved. V was trimmed by 3 bases and J by 7 bases, leaving 18 bases between them. The CDR3 extends over 15 amino acids. Germline CDR1 and CDR2: KGHSH and LQKENI.

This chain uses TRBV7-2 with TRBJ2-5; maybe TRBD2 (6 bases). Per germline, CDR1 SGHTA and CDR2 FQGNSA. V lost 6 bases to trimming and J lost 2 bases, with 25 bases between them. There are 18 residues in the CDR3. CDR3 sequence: CASRPGLRASDIQETQYF. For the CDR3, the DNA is TGTGCCAGCAGGCCTGGTCTTCGGGCTAGCGACATACAAGAGACCCAGTACTTC.

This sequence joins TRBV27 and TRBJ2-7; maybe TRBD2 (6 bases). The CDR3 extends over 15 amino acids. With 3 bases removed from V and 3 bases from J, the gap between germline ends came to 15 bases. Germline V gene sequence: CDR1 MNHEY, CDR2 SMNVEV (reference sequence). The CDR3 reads CASSFGQGLNYEQYF. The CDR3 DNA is TGTGCCAGCAGTTTTGGGCAGGGACTCAACTACGAGCAGTACTTC.

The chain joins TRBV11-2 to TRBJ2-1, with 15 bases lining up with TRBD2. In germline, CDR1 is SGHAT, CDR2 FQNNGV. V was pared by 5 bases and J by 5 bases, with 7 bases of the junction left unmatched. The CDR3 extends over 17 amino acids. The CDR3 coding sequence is TGTGCCAGCAGCCTCAGGACTAGCGGGAGGGTTAACAATGAGCAGTTCTTC. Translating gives CASSLRTSGRVNNEQFF. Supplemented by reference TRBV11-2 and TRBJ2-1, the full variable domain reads EAGVAQSPRYKIIEKRQSVAFWCNPISGHATLYWYQQILGQGPKLLIQFQNNGVVDDSQLPKDRFSAERLKGVDSTLKIQPAKLEDSAVYLCASSLRTSGRVNNEQFFGPGTRLTVL.

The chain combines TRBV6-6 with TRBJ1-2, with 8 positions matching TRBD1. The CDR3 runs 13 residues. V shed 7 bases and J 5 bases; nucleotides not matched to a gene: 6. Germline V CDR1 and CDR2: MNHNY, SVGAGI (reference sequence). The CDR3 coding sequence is TGTGCCAGCACCGGACAGGGTTGGTATGGCTACACCTTC. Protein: CASTGQGWYGYTF.

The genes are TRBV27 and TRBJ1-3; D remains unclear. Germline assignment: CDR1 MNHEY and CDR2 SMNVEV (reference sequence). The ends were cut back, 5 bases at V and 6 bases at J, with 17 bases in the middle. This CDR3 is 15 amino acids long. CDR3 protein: CASSTTWQRENTIYF. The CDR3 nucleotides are TGTGCCAGCAGTACCACATGGCAGAGGGAAAACACCATATATTTT.

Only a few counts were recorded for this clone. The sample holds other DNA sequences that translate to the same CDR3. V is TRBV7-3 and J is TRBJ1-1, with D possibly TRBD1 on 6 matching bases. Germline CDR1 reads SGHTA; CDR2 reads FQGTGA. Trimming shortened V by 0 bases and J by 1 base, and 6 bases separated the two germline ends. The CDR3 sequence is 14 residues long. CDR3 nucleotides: TGTGCCAGCAGCTTAACAGGGGGGAACACTGAAGCTTTCTTT. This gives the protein CASSLTGGNTEAFF.

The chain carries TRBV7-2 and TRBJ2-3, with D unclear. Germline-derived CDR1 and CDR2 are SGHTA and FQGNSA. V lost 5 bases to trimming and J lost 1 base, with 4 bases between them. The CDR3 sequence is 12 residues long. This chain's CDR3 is CASSRGTDTQYF. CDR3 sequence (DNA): TGTGCCAGCAGCCGTGGCACAGATACGCAGTATTTT.

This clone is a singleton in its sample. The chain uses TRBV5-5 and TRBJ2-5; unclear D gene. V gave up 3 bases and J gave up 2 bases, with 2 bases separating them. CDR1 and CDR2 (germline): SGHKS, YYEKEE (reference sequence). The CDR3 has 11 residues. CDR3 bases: TGTGCCAGCAGCTCACAAGAGACCCAGTACTTC. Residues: CASSSQETQYF.

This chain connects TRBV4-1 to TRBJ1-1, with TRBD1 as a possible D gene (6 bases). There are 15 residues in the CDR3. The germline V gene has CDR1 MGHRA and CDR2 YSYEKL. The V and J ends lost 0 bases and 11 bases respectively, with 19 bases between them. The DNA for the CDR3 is TGCGCCAGCAGCCAAGATGAGGGGACACCCCTAAGGGCTTTCTTT. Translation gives CASSQDEGTPLRAFF.

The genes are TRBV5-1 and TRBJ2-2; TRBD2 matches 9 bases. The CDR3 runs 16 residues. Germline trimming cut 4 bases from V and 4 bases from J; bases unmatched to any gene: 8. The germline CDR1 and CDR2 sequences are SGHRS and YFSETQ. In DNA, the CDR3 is TGCGCCAGCAGCACAACTAGCGGGTTATCCACCGGGGAGCTGTTTTTT. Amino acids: CASSTTSGLSTGELFF.

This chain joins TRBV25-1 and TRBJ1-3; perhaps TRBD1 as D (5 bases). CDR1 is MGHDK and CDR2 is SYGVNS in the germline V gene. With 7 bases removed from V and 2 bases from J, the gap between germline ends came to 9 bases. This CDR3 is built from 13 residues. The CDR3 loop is CASTSGPGNTIYF. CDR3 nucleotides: TGTGCCAGCACCTCAGGGCCTGGAAACACCATATATTTT.

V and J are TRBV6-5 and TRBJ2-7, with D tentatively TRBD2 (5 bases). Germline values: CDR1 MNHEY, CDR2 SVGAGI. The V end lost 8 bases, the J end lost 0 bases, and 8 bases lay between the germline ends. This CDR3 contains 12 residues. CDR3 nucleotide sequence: TGTGCCAGCGGGAGTAGCTCCTACGAGCAGTACTTC. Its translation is CASGSSSYEQYF.

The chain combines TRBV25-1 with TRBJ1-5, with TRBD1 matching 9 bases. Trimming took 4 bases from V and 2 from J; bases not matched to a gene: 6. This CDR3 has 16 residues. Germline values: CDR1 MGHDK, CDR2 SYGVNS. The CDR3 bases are TGTGCCAGCAGTGCCTCACGGACAGGGGGCAATCAGCCCCAGCATTTT. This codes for CASSASRTGGNQPQHF.